Following are 4 T cell receptor beta chains from one sample sequenced in a study of cytomegalovirus exposure and HLA in healthy donors. The study ran its PCR with 60 Vbeta and 13 Jbeta primers. Assay used: immunoSEQ multiplex PCR; TCRdb lists only in-frame clones, some missing. The data show about 130,000 clones, with around 72% seen just once and approximately 1.8% held by the top ten. Sequencing was carried out using PBMCs. The source of these receptors is a woman aged 40-49 years in good health and CMV-seronegative.

V gene TRBV2 combines with J gene TRBJ2-5, with a possible D match to TRBD1 (6 bases). CDR1 and CDR2 (germline): SNHLY, FYNNEI. V was cut by 11 bases and J by 2 bases, with 15 bases left in between. The CDR3 is made up of 13 amino acids. This CDR3 is CAGNGQTQETQYF. The CDR3 nucleotides are TGTGCCGGCAACGGACAGACTCAAGAGACCCAGTACTTC.

The CDR3 coding sequence is TGTGCCAGTAGTCGGGGAGGGACAGGAGACAATCAGCCCCAGCATTTT. This sequence encodes CASSRGGTGDNQPQHF. This sequence joins TRBV19 and TRBJ1-5; 8 nucleotides align to TRBD1. Germline lookup yields CDR1 LNHDA and CDR2 SQIVND (reference sequence). This CDR3 region has 16 residues. V was clipped by 5 bases and J by 3 bases; unmatched bases: 9.

The genes are TRBV14 and TRBJ2-5, with TRBD1 as a possible D gene (5 bases). The DNA end is a closer match to TRBJ2-7, so the J assignment may be wrong. CDR1 is SGHDN and CDR2 is FVKESK in the germline V gene. CDR3 length equals 16 residues. CDR3 nucleotide sequence: TGTGCCAGCAGCCGAGGCCTGACAGAGCCATCCTACGAGCAGTACTTC. It codes for CASSRGLTEPSYEQYF.

The chain has TRBV7-9 and TRBJ1-2; D perhaps matches TRBD1 (5 bases). This CDR3 spans 16 amino acids. The V and J ends lost 5 bases and 0 bases respectively, with 16 bases between them. CDR1 is SEHNR and CDR2 is FQNEAQ in the germline V gene (reference sequence). CDR3 residues: CASSPVGGTANYGYTF. CDR3 sequence (DNA): TGTGCCAGCAGCCCGGTGGGGGGTACAGCTAACTATGGCTACACCTTC.